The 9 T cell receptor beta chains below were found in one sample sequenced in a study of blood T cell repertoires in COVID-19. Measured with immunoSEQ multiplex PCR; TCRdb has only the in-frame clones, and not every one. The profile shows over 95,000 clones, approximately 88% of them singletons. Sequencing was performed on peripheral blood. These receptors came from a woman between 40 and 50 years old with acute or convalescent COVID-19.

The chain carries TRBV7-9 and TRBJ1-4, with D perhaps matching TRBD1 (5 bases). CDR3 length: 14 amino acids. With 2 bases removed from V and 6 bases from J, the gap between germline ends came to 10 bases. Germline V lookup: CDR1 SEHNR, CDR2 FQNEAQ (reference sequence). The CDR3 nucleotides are TGTGCCAGCAGCTTACAGGGTGGGGATGAAAAACTGTTTTTT. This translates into CASSLQGGDEKLFF. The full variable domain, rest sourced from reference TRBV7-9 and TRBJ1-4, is DTGVSQNPRHKITKRGQNVTFRCDPISEHNRLYWYRQTLGQGPEFLTYFQNEAQLEKSRLLSDRFSAERPKGSFSTLEIQRTEQGDSAMYLCASSLQGGDEKLFFGSGTQLSVL.

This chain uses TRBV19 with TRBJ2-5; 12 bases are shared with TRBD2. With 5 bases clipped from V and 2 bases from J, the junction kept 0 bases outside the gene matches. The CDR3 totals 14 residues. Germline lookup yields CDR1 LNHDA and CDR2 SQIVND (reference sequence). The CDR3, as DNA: TGTGCCAGTAGTGGACTAGCGGGGCAAGAGACCCAGTACTTC. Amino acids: CASSGLAGQETQYF.

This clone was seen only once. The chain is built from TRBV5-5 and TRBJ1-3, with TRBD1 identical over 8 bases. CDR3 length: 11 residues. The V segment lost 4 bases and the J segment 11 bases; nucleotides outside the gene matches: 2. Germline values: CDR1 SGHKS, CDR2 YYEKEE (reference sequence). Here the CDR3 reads CASSDRGPIYF. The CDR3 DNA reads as TGTGCCAGCAGCGACAGGGGACCCATATATTTT.

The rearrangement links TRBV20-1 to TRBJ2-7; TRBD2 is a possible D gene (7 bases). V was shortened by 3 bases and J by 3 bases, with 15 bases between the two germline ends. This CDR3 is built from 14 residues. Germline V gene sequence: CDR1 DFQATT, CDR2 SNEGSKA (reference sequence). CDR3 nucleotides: TGCAGTGCTAGTAGGGGGGGACTTTACTACGAGCAGTACTTC. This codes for CSASRGGLYYEQYF.

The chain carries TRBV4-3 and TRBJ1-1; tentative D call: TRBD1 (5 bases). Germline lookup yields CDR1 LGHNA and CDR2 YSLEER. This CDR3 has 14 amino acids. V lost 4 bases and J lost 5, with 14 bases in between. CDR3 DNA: TGCGCCAGCAGCCCTAGTTCGGGGGGAACTGAAGCTTTCTTT. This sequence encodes CASSPSSGGTEAFF.

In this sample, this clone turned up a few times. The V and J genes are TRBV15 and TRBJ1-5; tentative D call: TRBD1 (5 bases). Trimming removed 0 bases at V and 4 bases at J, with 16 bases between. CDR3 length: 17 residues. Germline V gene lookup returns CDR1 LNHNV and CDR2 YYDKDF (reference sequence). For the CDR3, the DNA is TGTGCCACCAGCAGAGATTTGGGCTTTTCAGGGAATCAGCCCCAGCATTTT. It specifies CATSRDLGFSGNQPQHF.

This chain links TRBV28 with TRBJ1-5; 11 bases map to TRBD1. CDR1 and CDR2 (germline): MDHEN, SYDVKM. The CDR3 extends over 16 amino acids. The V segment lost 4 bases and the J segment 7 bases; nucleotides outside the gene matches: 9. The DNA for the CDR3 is TGTGCCAGCAGTTCCCCCAGGACAGGGGGCCGCCAGCCCCAGCATTTT. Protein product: CASSSPRTGGRQPQHF.

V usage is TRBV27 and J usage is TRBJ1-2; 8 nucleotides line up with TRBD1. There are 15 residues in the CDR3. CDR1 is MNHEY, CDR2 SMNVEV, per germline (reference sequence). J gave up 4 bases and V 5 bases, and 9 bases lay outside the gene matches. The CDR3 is CASSLRTGSGYGYTF. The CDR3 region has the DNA TGTGCCAGCAGTCTCCGGACAGGGTCGGGCTATGGCTACACCTTC.

The CDR3 DNA is TGTGCCAGCAGCCCACGCGGGGGGTACACTGAAGCTTTCTTT. Its translation is CASSPRGGYTEAFF. This chain uses TRBV5-4 with TRBJ1-1; TRBD1 might be the D (5 bases). Germline CDR1 is SGHNT and CDR2 is YYREEE (reference sequence). Trimming took off 4 bases at V and 3 bases at J, with 13 bases between the two ends. This CDR3 contains 14 residues.